This T cell receptor (beta chain) was obtained from a study of blood T cells in healthy people across ages. Per germline, CDR1 SGHRS and CDR2 YFSETQ. The CDR3 spans 15 residues. Losses at the gene ends were 4 bases for V and 3 bases for J; bases not matched to a gene: 8. A sample-barcoded 5' primer and a J-beta primer mix were used in a second PCR of roughly 7 to 11 cycles. TCRdb redid the calling of the 5' RACE reads with MiXCR, one entry per CDR3 protein. The sample holds 600,000 to 1,000,000 distinct CDR3 sequences, 58% seen once. This chain uses TRBV5-1 with TRBJ2-7; 9 nucleotides match TRBD1. Input material: blood. The receptor was isolated from a young man in good health. CDR3 DNA sequence: TGCGCCAGCAGCCCCGATGGACAGGGGTACTACGAGCAGTACTTC. Translated, it gives CASSPDGQGYYEQYF.